The TCR beta chain under discussion was sequenced for a study of shared clonotypes between healthy human individuals. Background on the study: In total, the donors were a couple of women and a few men aged 18 to 49. Study results and limitations: About 5% of naive CD4 clonotypes were shared across a few donors. Clonotypes shared by all four donors outscored non-shared clonotypes in generation probability.

To note about this clone: What it binds is unknown.

The split of CD4+ cells yielded CD45RA+ naive and CD45RA-negative memory subsets. Some clones are missing from TCRdb's copy, which holds only in-frame ones; the method was immunoSEQ multiplex PCR. In the table there are 950,000 to 1,100,000 clones, more than 60% of which are singletons. V trimming: 3 bases; J trimming: 2 bases; junction bases outside the gene matches: 6. The CDR3 runs to 16 residues. CDR1 is KGHSH, CDR2 LQKENI, per germline. This receptor was taken from a young man in good health. Sequenced input: memory CD4+ T cells sorted from blood. Subset meaning: CD45RA-negative fraction. V gene TRBV18 combines with J gene TRBJ2-3; TRBD2 matches at 9 bases. CDR3 sequence: CASSPQAGGTTDTQYF. The CDR3 coding sequence is TGTGCCAGCTCACCGCAAGCGGGAGGTACCACAGATACGCAGTATTTT. The entire variable domain, with the rest obtained from reference TRBV18 and TRBJ2-3, is as follows: NAGVMQNPRHLVRRRGQEARLRCSPMKGHSHVYWYRQLPEEGLKFMVYLQKENIIDESGMPKERFSAEFPKEGPSILRIQQVVRGDSAAYFCASSPQAGGTTDTQYFGPGTRLTVL.